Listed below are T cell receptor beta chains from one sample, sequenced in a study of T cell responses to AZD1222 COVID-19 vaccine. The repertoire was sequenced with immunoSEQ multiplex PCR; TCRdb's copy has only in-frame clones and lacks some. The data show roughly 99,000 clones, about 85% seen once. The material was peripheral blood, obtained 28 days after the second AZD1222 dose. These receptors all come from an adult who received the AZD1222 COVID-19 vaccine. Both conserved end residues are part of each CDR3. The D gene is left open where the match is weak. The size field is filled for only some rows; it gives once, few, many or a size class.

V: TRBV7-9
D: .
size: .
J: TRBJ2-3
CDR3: CASSGTPADTQYF
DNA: TGTGCCAGCAGCGGTACCCCGGCAGATACGCAGTATTTT

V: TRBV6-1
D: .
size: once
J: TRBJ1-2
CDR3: CASSEGGRYDYGYTF
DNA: TGTGCCAGCAGTGAAGGCGGGCGGTATGACTATGGCTACACCTTC

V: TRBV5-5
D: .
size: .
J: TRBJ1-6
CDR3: CASTGKGVLSNSPLHF
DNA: TGTGCCAGCACCGGAAAGGGGGTTTTGTCTAATTCACCCCTCCACTTT

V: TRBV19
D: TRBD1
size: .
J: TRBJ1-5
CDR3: CASSVAGGAYQPQHF
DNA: TGTGCCAGTAGTGTGGCAGGGGGCGCTTACCAGCCCCAGCATTTT

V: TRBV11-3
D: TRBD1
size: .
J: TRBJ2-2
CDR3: CASSLARDRGANTGELFF
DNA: TGTGCCAGCAGCTTAGCCCGTGACAGGGGCGCGAACACCGGGGAGCTGTTTTTT

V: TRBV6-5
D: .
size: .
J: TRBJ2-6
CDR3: CASRDLGSGANVLTF
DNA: TGTGCCAGCAGGGACCTCGGCTCTGGGGCCAACGTCCTGACTTTC

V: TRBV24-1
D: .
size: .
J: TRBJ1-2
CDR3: CATSDYTVPYGYTF
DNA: TGTGCCACCAGTGACTACACGGTACCCTATGGCTACACCTTC

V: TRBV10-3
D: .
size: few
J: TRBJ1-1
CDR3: CAINGVGNTEAFF
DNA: TGTGCCATCAACGGGGTCGGGAACACTGAAGCTTTCTTT

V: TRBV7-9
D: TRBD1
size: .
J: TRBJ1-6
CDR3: CASSQGGSSYNSPLHF
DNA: TGTGCCAGCAGCCAGGGGGGGAGCTCCTATAATTCACCCCTCCACTTT

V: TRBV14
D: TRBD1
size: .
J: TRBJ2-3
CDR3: CASSQTDRTTQYF
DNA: TGTGCCAGCAGCCAGACGGACAGGACTACGCAGTATTTT

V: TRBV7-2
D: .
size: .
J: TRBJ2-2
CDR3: CASSPRGVPGELFF
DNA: TGTGCCAGCAGCCCCCGAGGGGTCCCCGGGGAGCTGTTTTTT

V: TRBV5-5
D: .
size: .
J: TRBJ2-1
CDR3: CASSSDSDEQFF
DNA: TGTGCCAGCAGCTCGGACTCGGACGAGCAGTTCTTC

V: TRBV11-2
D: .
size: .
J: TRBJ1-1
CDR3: CASSTLINTEAFF
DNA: TGTGCCAGCAGCACCCTTATAAACACTGAAGCTTTCTTT

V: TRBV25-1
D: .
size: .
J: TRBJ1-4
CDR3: CASTSAEGNEKLFF
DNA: TGTGCCAGCACCTCGGCGGAGGGTAATGAAAAACTGTTTTTT

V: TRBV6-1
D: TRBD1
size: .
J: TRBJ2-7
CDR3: CASSEDVGGTDEQYF
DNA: TGTGCCAGCAGTGAAGACGTAGGGGGCACGGACGAGCAGTACTTC

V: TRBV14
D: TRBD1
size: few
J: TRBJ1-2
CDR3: CASSPDRGNYGYTF
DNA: TGTGCCAGCAGCCCAGACAGGGGTAACTATGGCTACACCTTC

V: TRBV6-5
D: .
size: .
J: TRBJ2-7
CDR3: CASRGHLSYEQYF
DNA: TGTGCCAGCAGAGGACACCTCTCCTACGAGCAGTACTTC

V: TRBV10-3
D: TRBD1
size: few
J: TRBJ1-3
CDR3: CAISQGAGGNTIYF
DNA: TGTGCCATCAGTCAGGGGGCAGGAGGAAACACCATATATTTT

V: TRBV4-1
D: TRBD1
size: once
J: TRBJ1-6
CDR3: CASSQEARQGGNSPLHF
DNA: TGCGCCAGCAGCCAAGAGGCCAGACAGGGGGGAAATTCACCCCTCCACTTT

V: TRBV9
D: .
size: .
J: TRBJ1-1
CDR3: CASSATTTLEAFF
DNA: TGTGCCAGCAGCGCGACTACTACCCTTGAAGCTTTCTTT

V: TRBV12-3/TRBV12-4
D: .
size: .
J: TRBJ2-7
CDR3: CASSYRVYEQYF
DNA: TGTGCCAGCAGCTACAGGGTATACGAGCAGTACTTC

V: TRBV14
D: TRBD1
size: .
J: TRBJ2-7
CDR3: CASKAGTGYWNEQYF
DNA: TGTGCCAGCAAGGCCGGGACAGGTTATTGGAACGAGCAGTACTTC

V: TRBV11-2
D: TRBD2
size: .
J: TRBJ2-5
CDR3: CASSLPGLVSETQYF
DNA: TGTGCCAGCAGCTTGCCGGGACTAGTATCAGAGACCCAGTACTTC

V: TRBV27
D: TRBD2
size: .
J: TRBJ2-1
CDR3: CASSLAGGRHEQFF
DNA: TGTGCCAGCAGTCTAGCGGGGGGGCGGCATGAGCAGTTCTTC

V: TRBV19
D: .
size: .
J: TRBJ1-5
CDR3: CASGRDPYQPQHF
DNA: TGTGCCTCAGGGCGCGACCCTTATCAGCCCCAGCATTTT

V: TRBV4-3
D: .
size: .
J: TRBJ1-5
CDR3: CASSQDGREGQPQHF
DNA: TGCGCCAGCAGCCAAGACGGCAGGGAGGGTCAGCCCCAGCATTTT

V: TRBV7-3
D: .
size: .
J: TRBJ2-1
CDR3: CASSLIGGRDEQFF
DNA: TGTGCCAGCAGCTTAATCGGGGGGCGGGATGAGCAGTTCTTC

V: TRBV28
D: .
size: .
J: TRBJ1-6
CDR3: CASSPSAQISPLHF
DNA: TGTGCCAGCAGCCCGAGTGCACAGATTTCACCCCTCCACTTT

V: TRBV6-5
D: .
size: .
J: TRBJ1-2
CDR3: CASGGAGANYGYTF
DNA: TGTGCCAGCGGGGGGGCAGGGGCTAACTATGGCTACACCTTC

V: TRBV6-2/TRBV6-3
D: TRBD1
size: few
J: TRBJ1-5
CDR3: CASSPTEQGTYQPQHF
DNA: TGTGCCAGCAGCCCCACGGAACAGGGGACCTATCAGCCCCAGCATTTT

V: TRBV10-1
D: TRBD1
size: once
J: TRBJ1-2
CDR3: CASSESPGQANGYTF
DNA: TGCGCCAGCAGTGAGTCGCCGGGACAGGCGAATGGCTACACCTTC

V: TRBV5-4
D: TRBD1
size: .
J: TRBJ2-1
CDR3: CASSLGTGYNEQFF
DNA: TGTGCCAGCAGCTTGGGGACAGGGTACAATGAGCAGTTCTTC

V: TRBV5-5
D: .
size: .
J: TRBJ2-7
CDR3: CASSWNGGPYEQYF
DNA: TGTGCCAGCAGCTGGAACGGGGGACCCTACGAGCAGTACTTC

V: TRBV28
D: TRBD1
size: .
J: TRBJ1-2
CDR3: CASSFPRGNYGYTF
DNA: TGTGCCAGCAGTTTCCCCAGGGGGAACTATGGCTACACCTTC

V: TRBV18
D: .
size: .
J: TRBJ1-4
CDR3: CASSPQESKGEKLFF
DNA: TGTGCCAGCTCACCACAGGAGAGTAAGGGGGAAAAACTGTTTTTT

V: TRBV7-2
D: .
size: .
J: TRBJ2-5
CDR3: CASSRRGERWETQYF
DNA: TGTGCCAGCAGCCGGAGGGGGGAAAGGTGGGAGACCCAGTACTTC

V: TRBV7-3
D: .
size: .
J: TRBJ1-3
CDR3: CASSRQGSGNTIYF
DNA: TGTGCCAGCAGCCGTCAGGGCTCTGGAAACACCATATATTTT

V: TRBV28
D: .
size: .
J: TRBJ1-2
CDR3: CASSLGGVYGYTF
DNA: TGTGCCAGCAGTTTGGGGGGAGTCTATGGCTACACCTTC

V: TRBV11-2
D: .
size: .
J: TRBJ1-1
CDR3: CASSVVAGNTEAFF
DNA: TGTGCCAGCAGCGTGGTAGCGGGGAACACTGAAGCTTTCTTT

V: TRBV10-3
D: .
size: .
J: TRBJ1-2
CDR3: CAIGGRDGYTF
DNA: TGTGCCATCGGTGGGCGGGATGGCTACACCTTC

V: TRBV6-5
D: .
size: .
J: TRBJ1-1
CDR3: CASGKFERGTEAFF
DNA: TGTGCCAGCGGGAAATTCGAGAGGGGCACTGAAGCTTTCTTT

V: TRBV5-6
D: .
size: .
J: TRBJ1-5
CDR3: CASSLLSYSNQPQHF
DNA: TGTGCCAGCAGCTTGTTGAGTTATAGCAATCAGCCCCAGCATTTT

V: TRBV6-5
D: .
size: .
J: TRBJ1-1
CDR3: CASSPERGVAFF
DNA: TGTGCCAGCAGCCCCGAGAGAGGGGTTGCTTTCTTT

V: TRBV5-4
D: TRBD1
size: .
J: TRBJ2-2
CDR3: CASSGRTGGNTGELFF
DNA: TGTGCCAGCAGCGGAAGGACAGGGGGGAACACCGGGGAGCTGTTTTTT

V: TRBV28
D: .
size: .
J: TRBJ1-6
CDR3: CASSPGLNNSPLHF
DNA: TGTGCCAGCAGTCCCGGACTCAATAATTCACCCCTCCACTTT

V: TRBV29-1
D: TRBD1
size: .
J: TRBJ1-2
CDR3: CSAKAGTGVPTNYGYTF
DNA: TGCAGCGCAAAAGCCGGGACAGGGGTCCCCACTAACTATGGCTACACCTTC

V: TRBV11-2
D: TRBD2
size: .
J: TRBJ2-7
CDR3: CASSLEEVGPGGEQYF
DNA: TGTGCCAGCAGCTTAGAGGAAGTGGGGCCCGGGGGGGAGCAGTACTTC

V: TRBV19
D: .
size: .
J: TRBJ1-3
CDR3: CASSPLYTVGNTIYF
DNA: TGTGCCAGTAGTCCCCTCTATACAGTCGGAAACACCATATATTTT

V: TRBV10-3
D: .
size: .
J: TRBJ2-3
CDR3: CAISDSDYPVGDTQYF
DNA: TGTGCCATCAGTGACTCAGACTACCCAGTGGGAGATACGCAGTATTTT

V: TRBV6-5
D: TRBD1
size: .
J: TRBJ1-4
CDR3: CASRGGTGGFEKLFF
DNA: TGTGCCAGCAGGGGGGGGACAGGGGGCTTTGAAAAACTGTTTTTT

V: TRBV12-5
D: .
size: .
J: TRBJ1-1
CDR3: CASGLVLGEVWNTEAFF
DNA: TGTGCTAGTGGTTTGGTACTGGGGGAAGTCTGGAACACTGAAGCTTTCTTT

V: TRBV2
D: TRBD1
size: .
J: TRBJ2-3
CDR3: CASSDRGRGTDTQYF
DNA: TGTGCCAGCAGTGACAGGGGGCGCGGCACAGATACGCAGTATTTT

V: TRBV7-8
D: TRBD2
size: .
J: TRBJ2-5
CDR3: CASSLPGGGEQETQYF
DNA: TGTGCCAGCAGCTTACCGGGCGGGGGAGAACAAGAGACCCAGTACTTC